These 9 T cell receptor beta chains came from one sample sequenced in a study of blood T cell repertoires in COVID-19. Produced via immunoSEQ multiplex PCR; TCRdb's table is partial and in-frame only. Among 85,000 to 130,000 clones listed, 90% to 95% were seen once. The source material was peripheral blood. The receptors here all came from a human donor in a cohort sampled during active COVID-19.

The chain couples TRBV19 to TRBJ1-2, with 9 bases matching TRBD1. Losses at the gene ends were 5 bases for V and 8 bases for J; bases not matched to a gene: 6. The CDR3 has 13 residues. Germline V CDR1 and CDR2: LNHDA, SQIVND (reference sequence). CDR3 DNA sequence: TGTGCCAGTAGTTCGACAGGGGGTAGCGGCTACACCTTC. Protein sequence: CASSSTGGSGYTF.

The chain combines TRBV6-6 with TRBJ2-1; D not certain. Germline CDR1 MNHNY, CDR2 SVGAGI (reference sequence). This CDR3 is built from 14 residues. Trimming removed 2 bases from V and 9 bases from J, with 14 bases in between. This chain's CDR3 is CASSYVPQASEQFF. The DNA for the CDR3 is TGTGCCAGCAGTTACGTACCCCAGGCGAGTGAGCAGTTCTTC.

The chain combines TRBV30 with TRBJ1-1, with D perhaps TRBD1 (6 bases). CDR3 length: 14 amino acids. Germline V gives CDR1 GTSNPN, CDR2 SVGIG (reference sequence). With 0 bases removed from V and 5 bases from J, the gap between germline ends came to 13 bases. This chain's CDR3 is CAWSVVGGSTEAFF. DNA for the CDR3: TGTGCCTGGAGTGTAGTAGGGGGATCGACTGAAGCTTTCTTT.

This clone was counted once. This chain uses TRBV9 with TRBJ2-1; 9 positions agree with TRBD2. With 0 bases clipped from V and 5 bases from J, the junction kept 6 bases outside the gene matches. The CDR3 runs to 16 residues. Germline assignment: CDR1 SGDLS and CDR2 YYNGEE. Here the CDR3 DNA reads TGTGCCAGCAGCGTAGGTGGAGCGGGGGGCGACAATGAGCAGTTCTTC. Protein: CASSVGGAGGDNEQFF.

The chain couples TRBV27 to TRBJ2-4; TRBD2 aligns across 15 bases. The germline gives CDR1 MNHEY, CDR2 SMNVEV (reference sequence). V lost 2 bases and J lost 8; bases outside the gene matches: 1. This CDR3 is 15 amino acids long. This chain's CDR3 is CASSLGLAGGYIQYF. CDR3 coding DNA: TGTGCCAGCAGTTTAGGACTAGCGGGAGGGTACATTCAGTACTTC.

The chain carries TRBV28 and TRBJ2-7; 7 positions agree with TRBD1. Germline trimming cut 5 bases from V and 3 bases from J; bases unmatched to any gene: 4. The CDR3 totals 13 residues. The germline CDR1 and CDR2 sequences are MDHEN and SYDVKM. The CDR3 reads CASSAGGFYEQYF. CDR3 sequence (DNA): TGTGCCAGCAGTGCAGGGGGTTTCTACGAGCAGTACTTC.

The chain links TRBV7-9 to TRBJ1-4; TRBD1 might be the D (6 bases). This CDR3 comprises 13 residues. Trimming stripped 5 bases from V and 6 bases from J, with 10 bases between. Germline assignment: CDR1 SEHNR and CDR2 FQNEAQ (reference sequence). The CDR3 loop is CASSQNRDEKLFF. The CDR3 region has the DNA TGTGCCAGCAGCCAAAACAGGGATGAAAAACTGTTTTTT.

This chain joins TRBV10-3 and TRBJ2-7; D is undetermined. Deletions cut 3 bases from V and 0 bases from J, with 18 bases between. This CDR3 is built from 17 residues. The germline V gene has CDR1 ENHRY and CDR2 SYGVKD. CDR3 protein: CAISDFLTAGSSYEQYF. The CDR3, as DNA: TGTGCCATCAGTGACTTTCTCACGGCAGGTAGCTCCTACGAGCAGTACTTC.

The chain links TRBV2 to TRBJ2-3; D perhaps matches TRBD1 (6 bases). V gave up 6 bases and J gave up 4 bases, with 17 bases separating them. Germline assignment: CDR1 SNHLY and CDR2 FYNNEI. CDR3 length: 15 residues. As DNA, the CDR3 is TGTGCCAGCAGCCTACAGGGAAAAAGGCCAGATACGCAGTATTTT. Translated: CASSLQGKRPDTQYF.